What follows is one T cell receptor (beta chain) and its context. This clonotype occurred many times. What antigen it recognizes has not been identified. No quality values exist for individual bases; no much larger clone is one base distant. The library was produced with PCR. The listed sequencing device is Illumina HiSeq 2500. To normalize quantification of the TCRbeta repertoire, the TCR libraries were built with molecular barcoding that relied on unique molecular identifiers. The raw public data were reprocessed by TCRdb itself: fastp quality trimming at Q25, MiXCR clonotype calling, in-frame beta chains only. Rows merge per CDR3 protein into single entries with the most common DNA and genes. The sample table records about 240,000 distinct CDR3 sequences; 12% of these occur just once. The biggest ten clones account for around 2.5% of the sample. Including the terminal cysteine and phenylalanine, the CDR3 comprises 15 residues. Of the read, only the CDR3 DNA is kept; its 45 bases are in frame from base 1. Trimmed from V: 6 bases; trimmed from J: 0 bases; junction bases lacking a gene match: 4. CDR1 is given as MNHEY and CDR2 as SMNVEV, both from the germline V gene (reference sequence).

The source of the sample is a study of T-cell reconstitution after alpha-beta-depleted transplantation in children (TCRdb year 2016). As for the study more broadly: Using TCR repertoire profiling, the study followed T-cell immune reconstitution in a quantitative way in children after TCRalphabeta/CD19-depleted allogeneic hematopoietic cell transplantation.

Recombination linked TRBV27 to TRBJ2-1, with 8 bases matching TRBD2. Source: PBMCs from the stem cell graft donor, taken from the stem cell graft. This clonotype originated in a human donor who donated a stem cell graft to a child with acute lymphoblastic leukemia. The CDR3 protein is CASRGGGSSYNEQFF. In nucleotides, the sequence is TGTGCCAGCAGGGGCGGGGGGAGCTCCTACAATGAGCAGTTCTTC.